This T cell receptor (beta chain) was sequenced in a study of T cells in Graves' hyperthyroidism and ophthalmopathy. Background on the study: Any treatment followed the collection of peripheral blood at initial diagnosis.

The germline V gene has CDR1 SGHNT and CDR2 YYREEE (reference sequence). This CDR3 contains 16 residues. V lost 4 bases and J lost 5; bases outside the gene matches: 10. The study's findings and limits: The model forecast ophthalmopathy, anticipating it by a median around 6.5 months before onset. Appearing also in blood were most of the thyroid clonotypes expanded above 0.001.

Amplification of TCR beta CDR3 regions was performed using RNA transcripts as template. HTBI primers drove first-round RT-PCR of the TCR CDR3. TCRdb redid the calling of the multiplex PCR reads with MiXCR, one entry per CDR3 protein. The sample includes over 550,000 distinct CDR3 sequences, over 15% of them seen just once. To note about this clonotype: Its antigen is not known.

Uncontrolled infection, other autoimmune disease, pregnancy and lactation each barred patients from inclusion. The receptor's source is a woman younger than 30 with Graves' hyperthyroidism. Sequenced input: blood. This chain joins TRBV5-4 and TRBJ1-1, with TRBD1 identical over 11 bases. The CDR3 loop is CASSPKGTGGQTEAFF. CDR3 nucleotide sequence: TGTGCCAGCAGCCCAAAAGGGACAGGGGGTCAAACTGAAGCTTTCTTT. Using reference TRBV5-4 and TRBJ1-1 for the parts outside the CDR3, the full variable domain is ETGVTQSPTHLIKTRGQQVTLRCSSQSGHNTVSWYQQALGQGPQFIFQYYREEENGRGNFPPRFSGLQFPNYSSELNVNALELDDSALYLCASSPKGTGGQTEAFFGQGTRLTVV.